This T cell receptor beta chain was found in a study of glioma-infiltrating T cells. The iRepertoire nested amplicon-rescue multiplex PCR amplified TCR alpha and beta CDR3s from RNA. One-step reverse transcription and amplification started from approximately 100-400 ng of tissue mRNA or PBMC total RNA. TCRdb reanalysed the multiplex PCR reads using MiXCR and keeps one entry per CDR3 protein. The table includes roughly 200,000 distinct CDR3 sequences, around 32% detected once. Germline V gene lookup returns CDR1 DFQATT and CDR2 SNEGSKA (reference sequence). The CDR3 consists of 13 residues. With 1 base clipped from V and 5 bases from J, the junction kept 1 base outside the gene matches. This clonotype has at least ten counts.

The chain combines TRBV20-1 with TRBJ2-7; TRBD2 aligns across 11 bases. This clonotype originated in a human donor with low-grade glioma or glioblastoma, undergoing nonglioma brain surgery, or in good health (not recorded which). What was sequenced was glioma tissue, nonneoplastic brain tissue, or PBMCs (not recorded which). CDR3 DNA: TGCAGTGCTAGAGGGGGACTAGCGGACGAGCAGTACTTC. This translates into CSARGGLADEQYF.